Each of the 25 T cell receptor beta chains below was sequenced from the same sample in a study of cytomegalovirus exposure and HLA in healthy donors. Method: immunoSEQ multiplex PCR; TCRdb's copy keeps in-frame clones and lacks some. Of some 350,000 clones in the sample, around 90% were seen once. The sample taken for sequencing was PBMCs. All receptors come from a woman aged 25-40 years in good health and CMV-seropositive.

This clone came up once. J is TRBJ2-5 and V is TRBV28, with 8 nucleotides matching TRBD2. The V segment lost 3 bases and the J segment 4 bases; nucleotides outside the gene matches: 13. Germline CDR1 and CDR2: MDHEN and SYDVKM. The length of the CDR3 is 17 residues. The CDR3 loop reads CASSLPAGAGVLETQYF. The CDR3 DNA sequence: TGTGCCAGCAGTTTGCCAGCGGGAGCGGGAGTTTTAGAGACCCAGTACTTC.

The rearrangement uses TRBV29-1 and TRBJ2-2, with TRBD2 identical over 7 bases. V trimming: 1 base; J trimming: 7 bases; junction bases outside the gene matches: 6. This CDR3 region has 14 residues. Germline V gene sequence: CDR1 SQVTM, CDR2 ANQGSEA. Here the CDR3 DNA reads TGCAGCGTTGAAGCCGGGAGGACGGGCGGGGAGCTGTTTTTT. Translated: CSVEAGRTGGELFF.

The chain recombines TRBV27 with TRBJ1-6, with 7 positions matching TRBD1. The germline V gene encodes CDR1 MNHEY and CDR2 SMNVEV (reference sequence). The length of the CDR3 is 14 residues. J was trimmed by 2 bases and V by 5 bases; bases with no gene match: 0. In nucleotides, the CDR3 is TGTGCCAGCAGTGACAGGGCCTATAATTCACCCCTCCACTTT. Protein product: CASSDRAYNSPLHF.

The V call is TRBV4-2, the J call TRBJ2-1; 8 nucleotides agree with TRBD2. This CDR3 has 16 amino acids. Germline lookup yields CDR1 LGHNA and CDR2 YNFKEQ. The V gene end was trimmed by 0 bases and the J gene end by 8 bases; junction bases not matched to a gene: 9. The CDR3 sequence: CASSQDQRGLVDEQFF. The DNA for the CDR3 is TGTGCCAGCAGCCAAGATCAAAGGGGACTAGTCGATGAGCAGTTCTTC.

This clone was recorded once. This rearrangement joins TRBV28 to TRBJ2-5, with D hard to call. Germline CDR1 is MDHEN and CDR2 is SYDVKM. Trimming stripped 5 bases from V and 1 base from J, with 14 bases between. This CDR3 has 15 residues. The CDR3 DNA sequence: TGTGCCAGCAGTCCCATGACGGGTCCCCAAGAGACCCAGTACTTC. Its translation: CASSPMTGPQETQYF.

Of note for this clone: Compared with germline, one end of the junction differs, possibly owing to a read error. The rearrangement joins TRBV13 to TRBJ2-2; D gene ambiguous. The CDR3 is made up of 15 amino acids. Germline V CDR1 and CDR2: PRHDT, FYEKMQ (reference sequence). The CDR3 DNA reads as TGTGCCAGCAGCGTAGGCGTACGGAACACCGGGGAGCTGTTTTTT. Translating gives CASSVGVRNTGELFF.

The chain has TRBV19 and TRBJ1-1, with unresolved D. V shed 3 bases and J shed 2 bases, with 10 bases lying between them. CDR1 is LNHDA, CDR2 SQIVND, per germline (reference sequence). The CDR3 spans 14 residues. The CDR3 here is CASSISVINTEAFF. CDR3 coding DNA: TGTGCCAGTAGTATCTCCGTAATAAACACTGAAGCTTTCTTT. Filled out from reference TRBV19 and TRBJ1-1, the complete variable domain reads DGGITQSPKYLFRKEGQNVTLSCEQNLNHDAMYWYRQDPGQGLRLIYYSQIVNDFQKGDIAEGYSVSREKKESFPLTVTSAQKNPTAFYLCASSISVINTEAFFGQGTRLTVV.

This chain connects TRBV12-5 to TRBJ2-5; D gene uncertain. The CDR3 is 14 amino acids. CDR1 and CDR2 from the germline V gene are LGHNT and FRNRAP. Trimming stripped 0 bases from V and 3 bases from J, with 8 bases between. CDR3 residues: CASGLVLTEETQYF. The CDR3 DNA reads TGTGCTAGTGGTTTGGTACTTACAGAAGAGACCCAGTACTTC.

The chain carries TRBV28 and TRBJ2-3; 9 nucleotides match TRBD2. Germline CDR1 and CDR2: MDHEN and SYDVKM. The V segment lost 5 bases and the J segment 3 bases; nucleotides outside the gene matches: 6. The CDR3 sequence is 15 residues long. The CDR3 region is CASSQTSGQTDTQYF. The DNA of the CDR3 is TGTGCCAGCAGTCAGACTAGCGGACAGACAGATACGCAGTATTTT. The variable domain in full, with the rest retrieved from reference TRBV28 and TRBJ2-3, is DVKVTQSSRYLVKRTGEKVFLECVQDMDHENMFWYRQDPGLGLRLIYFSYDVKMKEKGDIPEGYSVSREKKERFSLILESASTNQTSMYLCASSQTSGQTDTQYFGPGTRLTVL.

The chain links TRBV30 to TRBJ1-1, with TRBD1 matching 10 bases. Per the germline V gene, CDR1 is GTSNPN and CDR2 is SVGIG (reference sequence). J gave up 3 bases and V 4 bases, and 2 bases lay outside the gene matches. CDR3 length: 13 residues. CDR3 sequence: CAWTGQGYTEAFF. CDR3 sequence (DNA): TGTGCCTGGACGGGACAGGGGTACACTGAAGCTTTCTTT.

V usage is TRBV6-5 and J usage is TRBJ2-1; the match to TRBD2 covers 8 bases. The CDR3 covers 11 residues. Germline lookup yields CDR1 MNHEY and CDR2 SVGAGI. Trimming took 4 bases from V and 12 from J; bases not matched to a gene: 2. The CDR3 bases are TGTGCCAGCAGTTCGGGACTAGGGCAGTTCTTC. It codes for CASSSGLGQFF.

The CDR3: CASSLWGRRQETQYF. CDR3 DNA: TGTGCCAGCAGTTTATGGGGACGGAGACAAGAGACCCAGTACTTC. The V and J genes are TRBV27 and TRBJ2-5, with D perhaps given as TRBD1 or TRBD2 (5 bases each). The V end was cut by 1 base, the J end by 2 bases, with 11 bases between. The CDR3 extends over 15 amino acids. Germline V lookup: CDR1 MNHEY, CDR2 SMNVEV (reference sequence).

The chain links TRBV29-1 to TRBJ2-5, with 10 bases lining up with TRBD2. V gave up 6 bases and J gave up 5 bases; unmatched junction bases: 18. This CDR3 spans 17 amino acids. Germline CDR1 is SQVTM and CDR2 is ANQGSEA. The DNA for the CDR3 is TGCAGCGTACCGACCGGGACTAGCGATCATCGAAGGGAGACCCAGTACTTC. Protein product: CSVPTGTSDHRRETQYF. The full variable domain, rest sourced from reference TRBV29-1 and TRBJ2-5, is SAVISQKPSRDICQRGTSLTIQCQVDSQVTMMFWYRQQPGQSLTLIATANQGSEATYESGFVIDKFPISRPNLTFSTLTVSNMSPEDSSIYLCSVPTGTSDHRRETQYFGPGTRLLVL.

The CDR3 is CASSLGVGVGDRWTEAFF. CDR3 DNA sequence: TGTGCCAGCAGTCTAGGTGTCGGGGTGGGGGACAGGTGGACTGAAGCTTTCTTT. This chain joins TRBV28 and TRBJ1-1, with 8 bases fitting TRBD1. The trim removed 5 bases at V and 5 bases at J, leaving 19 bases unmatched. The CDR3 runs to 18 residues. Looked up from germline, CDR1 is MDHEN and CDR2 is SYDVKM.

This clone was seen a few times. V and J are TRBV5-1 and TRBJ2-7; a possible D gene is TRBD1 (6 bases). Trimming removed 0 bases from V and 7 bases from J, with 14 bases in between. Germline CDR1 and CDR2: SGHRS and YFSETQ. The CDR3 spans 14 residues. The CDR3 nucleotides read TGCGCCAGCAGCTTGGGGGGGCCCTCTAGGGAGCAGTACTTC. Protein: CASSLGGPSREQYF.

The CDR3 region is CASSSVSEKLFF. In DNA, the CDR3 is TGTGCCAGCAGCTCGGTTTCTGAAAAACTGTTTTTT. The chain couples TRBV7-2 to TRBJ1-4, with D unresolved. Germline-derived CDR1 and CDR2 are SGHTA and FQGNSA. Trimming stripped 4 bases from V and 7 bases from J, with 7 bases between. The CDR3 sequence is 12 residues long.

This sequence joins TRBV11-2 and TRBJ2-7; TRBD2 aligns across 9 bases. Germline V gene sequence: CDR1 SGHAT, CDR2 FQNNGV. J gave up 12 bases and V 0 bases, and 9 bases lay outside the gene matches. The CDR3 runs to 14 residues. CDR3 DNA: TGTGCCAGCAGCTTAGAACTAGCGGGCACAGAGAGGTACTTC. It translates to CASSLELAGTERYF.

The chain uses TRBV4-2 and TRBJ1-2; 9 bases fit TRBD1. Germline CDR1 and CDR2: LGHNA and YNFKEQ. J gave up 7 bases and V 0 bases, and 6 bases lay outside the gene matches. This CDR3 is built from 15 residues. The CDR3 region is CASSQDRQGVSGYTF. DNA for the CDR3: TGTGCCAGCAGCCAAGATCGACAGGGGGTCTCTGGCTACACCTTC.

V usage is TRBV7-8 and J usage is TRBJ1-5; D call uncertain. Germline values: CDR1 SGHVS, CDR2 FQNEAQ. This CDR3 region has 15 residues. Trimming took 4 bases from V and 5 from J, leaving 15 bases between them. The CDR3 bases are TGTGCCAGCAGCTCAACGGCGGAGGAGGATCAGCCCCAGCATTTT. Translating it yields CASSSTAEEDQPQHF.

This clone showed up just a few times. This chain uses TRBV7-3 with TRBJ1-1; D not resolved. V was shortened by 2 bases and J by 0 bases, with 4 bases between the two germline ends. The CDR3 extends over 13 amino acids. Germline V CDR1 and CDR2: SGHTA, FQGTGA. The CDR3 reads CASSLGMNTEAFF. As DNA, the CDR3 is TGTGCCAGCAGCTTAGGGATGAACACTGAAGCTTTCTTT.

This clone came up once. The chain couples TRBV30 to TRBJ2-7; 7 bases fit TRBD1. J lost 3 bases, V lost 3 bases, and 8 bases had no gene match. Germline lookup yields CDR1 GTSNPN and CDR2 SVGIG (reference sequence). CDR3 size: 14 residues. The CDR3 loop reads CAWSRQGASYEQYF. DNA of the CDR3: TGTGCCTGGAGCCGACAGGGCGCAAGCTACGAGCAGTACTTC.

The genes are TRBV2 and TRBJ2-7, with TRBD2 identical over 8 bases. The CDR3 spans 14 residues. Germline V CDR1 and CDR2: SNHLY, FYNNEI. J gave up 0 bases and V 6 bases, and 4 bases lay outside the gene matches. The CDR3 nucleotides are TGTGCCAGCAGCGGGACTAGTCTCTCCTACGAGCAGTACTTC. Translation: CASSGTSLSYEQYF.

This chain links TRBV30 with TRBJ1-2; D unclear. The germline V and J ends were trimmed by 2 bases and 6 bases, with 10 bases remaining between them. The CDR3 runs to 12 residues. The germline V gene encodes CDR1 GTSNPN and CDR2 SVGIG (reference sequence). CDR3 DNA sequence: TGTGCCTGGAGTACCCGGGTGGATGGCTACACCTTC. This codes for CAWSTRVDGYTF.

This rearrangement joins TRBV2 to TRBJ2-7, with D unresolved. This CDR3 comprises 11 residues. The germline V gene has CDR1 SNHLY and CDR2 FYNNEI. Trimming took 6 bases from V and 5 from J, leaving 8 bases between them. The CDR3 spells CASRMSDEQYF. CDR3 sequence (DNA): TGTGCCAGCAGGATGTCGGACGAGCAGTACTTC.

This clone is a singleton in its sample. The chain uses TRBV5-1 and TRBJ2-7; a possible D gene is TRBD1 (6 bases). CDR1 is SGHRS and CDR2 is YFSETQ in the germline V gene. V shed 4 bases and J shed 1 base, with 15 bases lying between them. CDR3 length equals 15 residues. CDR3: CASSPGTRRSYEQYF. The CDR3 nucleotides are TGCGCCAGCAGCCCCGGGACACGGAGATCCTACGAGCAGTACTTC. Filled out from reference TRBV5-1 and TRBJ2-7, the complete variable domain reads KAGVTQTPRYLIKTRGQQVTLSCSPISGHRSVSWYQQTPGQGLQFLFEYFSETQRNKGNFPGRFSGRQFSNSRSEMNVSTLELGDSALYLCASSPGTRRSYEQYFGPGTRLTVT.